This T cell receptor (beta chain) was captured in a study of CD4+ T cells in melanoma. Germline CDR1 is SGHTS and CDR2 is YDEGEE. The CDR3 spans 13 residues. Trimming removed 4 bases from V and 0 bases from J, with 5 bases in between. The table came from immunoSEQ multiplex PCR; TCRdb's copy has only in-frame clones and leaves some out. The sample lists about 21,000 clones; around four fifths were seen once. The clonotype originates from a human donor with melanoma. V usage is TRBV5-8 and J usage is TRBJ2-1; unclear D gene. This CDR3 reads CASSPSSYNEQFF. For the CDR3, the DNA is TGTGCCAGCAGCCCGAGCTCCTACAATGAGCAGTTCTTC.